This TCR beta chain was recovered during a study of blood T cell repertoires in COVID-19. In the study overall: The United States, Italy and Spain supplied acute and convalescent COVID-19 samples. From T cells, B-cell-depleted T cells, or PBMCs came the material, which was cDNA or gDNA.

Per the authors' pipeline: Counts of nucleated cells, estimated from reference gene primer amplification, were obtained. The data were produced by immunoSEQ multiplex PCR, yet TCRdb's version contains in-frame clones alone and is incomplete. That table supplies the V and J calls and clone size; D and trimming were determined from the DNA. The table lists about 78,000 clones, about 90% of them singletons. The germline V and J ends were trimmed by 5 bases and 3 bases, with 16 bases remaining between them. There are 15 residues in the CDR3. Germline loops: CDR1 MNHEY, CDR2 SVGAGI. The TCR originated in a woman older than 75 with active or convalescent COVID-19. Sequenced input: peripheral blood. The gene calls are TRBV6-5 and TRBJ1-2; D may be TRBD1 (6 bases). The CDR3: CASSTPRGAHYGYTF. CDR3 nucleotide sequence: TGTGCCAGCAGTACCCCCAGGGGTGCACACTATGGCTACACCTTC.